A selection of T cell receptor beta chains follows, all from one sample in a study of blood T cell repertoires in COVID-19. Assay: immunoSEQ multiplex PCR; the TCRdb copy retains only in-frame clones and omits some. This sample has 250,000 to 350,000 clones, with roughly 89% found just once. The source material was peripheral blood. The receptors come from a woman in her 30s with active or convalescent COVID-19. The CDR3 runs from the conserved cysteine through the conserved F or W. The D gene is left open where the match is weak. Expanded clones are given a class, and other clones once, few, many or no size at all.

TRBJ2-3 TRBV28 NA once TGTGCCAGCAGTTTATGGGCAGGGGGGATGACAGATACGCAGTATTTT CASSLWAGGMTDTQYF
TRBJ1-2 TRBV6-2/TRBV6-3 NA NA TGTGCCAGCAGTTACTATAACAGCTTACATGGCTACACCTTC CASSYYNSLHGYTF
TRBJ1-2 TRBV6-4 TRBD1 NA TGTGCCAGCAGTGACTCCAGCCCAGGGGGGACCTATGGCTACACCTTC CASSDSSPGGTYGYTF
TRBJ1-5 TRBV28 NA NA TGTGCCAGCAGCGGGAGGGGCCAGGGAGGTCAGCCCCAGCATTTT CASSGRGQGGQPQHF
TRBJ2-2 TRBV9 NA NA TGTGCCAGCAGCGCCACAGGAGGGAAGGGAAACACCGGGGAGCTGTTTTTT CASSATGGKGNTGELFF
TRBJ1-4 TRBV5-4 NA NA TGTGCCAGCAGCCGATCGGGGTGGGATGAAAAACTGTTTTTT CASSRSGWDEKLFF
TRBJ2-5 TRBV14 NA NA TGTGCCAGCAGCCAAGAGAGACACCCCCACGGGACCCAGTACTTC CASSQERHPHGTQYF
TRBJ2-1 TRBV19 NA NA TGTGCCAGTAGTATAGGTTGGGGGCCAAGCGATGAGCAGTTCTTC CASSIGWGPSDEQFF
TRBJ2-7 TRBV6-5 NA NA TGTGCCAGCAGCAGAAATCAGGGAAGCTCCTACGAGCAGTACTTC CASSRNQGSSYEQYF
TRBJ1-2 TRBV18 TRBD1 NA TGTGCCAGCTCACCAGACAGGGGGTTTGGCTACACCTTC CASSPDRGFGYTF
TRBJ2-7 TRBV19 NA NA TGTGCCAGTAGTATGGGGGGTGAAGTGACCTACGAGCAGTACTTC CASSMGGEVTYEQYF
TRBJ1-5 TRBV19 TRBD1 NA TGTGCCAGTACTGAACAGGGACAGGGGCATCAGCCCCAGCATTTT CASTEQGQGHQPQHF
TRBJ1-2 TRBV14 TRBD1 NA TGTGCCAGCAGCCGCTTAGGGACAGGACGTGGCGGCTACACCTTC CASSRLGTGRGGYTF
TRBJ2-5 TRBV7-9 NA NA TGTGCCAGCAGCTTAGGGCGGGAACAAGAGACCCAGTACTTC CASSLGREQETQYF
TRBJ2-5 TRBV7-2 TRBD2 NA TGTGCCAGCAGCTTAGTCGGGCTAGCGGGTCTCCAAGAGACCCAGTACTTC CASSLVGLAGLQETQYF
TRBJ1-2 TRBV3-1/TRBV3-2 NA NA TGTGCCAGCAGCCTACAGGGTTCGACCTATGGCTACACCTTC CASSLQGSTYGYTF
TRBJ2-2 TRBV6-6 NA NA TGTGCCAGCAGACATAGAGGATTTGGGGAGCTGTTTTTT CASRHRGFGELFF
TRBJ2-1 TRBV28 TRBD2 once TGTGCCAGCAGACGTTCGACCGGGACTAACTACAATGAGCAGTTCTTC CASRRSTGTNYNEQFF
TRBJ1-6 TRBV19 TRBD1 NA TGTGCCAGTACCCCGGGACAGGGAAATTCACCCCTCCACTTT CASTPGQGNSPLHF
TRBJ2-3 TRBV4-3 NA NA TGCGCCAGCAGCCAAGAGGGGGACAAACGCACAGATACGCAGTATTTT CASSQEGDKRTDTQYF
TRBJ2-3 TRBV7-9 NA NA TGTGCCAGCAGCTTAGCTAGCGGCACAGATACGCAGTATTTT CASSLASGTDTQYF
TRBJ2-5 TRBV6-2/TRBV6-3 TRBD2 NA TGTGCCAGCAGTCGCAGCGGGGGAATGGGGGAGACCCAGTACTTC CASSRSGGMGETQYF
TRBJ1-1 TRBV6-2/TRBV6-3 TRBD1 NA TGTGCCAGCAGTTTCCGGACAGGGGCCCGACCTGAAGCTTTCTTT CASSFRTGARPEAFF
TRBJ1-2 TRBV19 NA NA TGTGCCAGTAAGCGGGGCCGCGATCTGCCTCATAACTATGGCTACACCTTC CASKRGRDLPHNYGYTF
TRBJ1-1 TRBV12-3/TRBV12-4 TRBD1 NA TGTGCCAGCAGTTTGCAGGGGGTGACTGAAGCTTTCTTT CASSLQGVTEAFF
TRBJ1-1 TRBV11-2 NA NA TGTGCCAGCAGCTTCGGGGAGGGATCCCCTCCTGAAGCTTTCTTT CASSFGEGSPPEAFF
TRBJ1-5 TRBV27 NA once TGTGCCAGCAGTAAGGGCAGGGGAGAGCCCCAGCATTTT CASSKGRGEPQHF
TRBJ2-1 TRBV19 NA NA TGTGCCAGTAGTAACAGGGTTGTGGATGAGCAGTTCTTC CASSNRVVDEQFF
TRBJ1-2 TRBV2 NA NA TGTGCCAGCAGTGAAGCCAGGTCGGGGGGAGGCTACACCTTC CASSEARSGGGYTF
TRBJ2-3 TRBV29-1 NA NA TGCAGCGTTCTCTCTAGCATCGGGCGAACAGATACGCAGTATTTT CSVLSSIGRTDTQYF
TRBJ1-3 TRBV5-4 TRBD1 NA TGTGCCAGCAGCTCGGCACGACAGGGGGCCTCTGGAAACACCATATATTTT CASSSARQGASGNTIYF
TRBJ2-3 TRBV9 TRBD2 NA TGTGCCAGCAGCGCCCCCAGCGGGGGCGGTACAGATACGCAGTATTTT CASSAPSGGGTDTQYF
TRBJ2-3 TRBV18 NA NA TGTGCCAGCCGTCCCCTTGGAGGCGAGAGCACAGATACGCAGTATTTT CASRPLGGESTDTQYF
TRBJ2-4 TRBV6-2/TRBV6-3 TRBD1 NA TGTGCCAGCAGCTCCGACAGGGGAGCCAAAAACATTCAGTACTTC CASSSDRGAKNIQYF
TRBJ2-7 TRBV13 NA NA TGTGCCAGCAGCTTACGGGGGGCAACCTACGAGCAGTACTTC CASSLRGATYEQYF
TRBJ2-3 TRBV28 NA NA TGTGCCAGCAGCTCCCGGGGCACAGATACGCAGTATTTT CASSSRGTDTQYF
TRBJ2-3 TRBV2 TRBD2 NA TGTGCCAGCAGTGGTAAGGGGCTAGCGGGTGAGACAGATACGCAGTATTTT CASSGKGLAGETDTQYF
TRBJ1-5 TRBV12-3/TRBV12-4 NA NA TGTGCCAGCAGCGCCCGACTTCAGCCCCAGCATTTT CASSARLQPQHF
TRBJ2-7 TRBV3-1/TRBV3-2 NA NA TGTGCCAGCAGTTTTGGCCACACCAGCTACGAGCAGTACTTC CASSFGHTSYEQYF
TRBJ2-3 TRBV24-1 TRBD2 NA TGTGCCACCAGTGGTTCGGGGACTCCGGGGGGAGATACGCAGTATTTT CATSGSGTPGGDTQYF
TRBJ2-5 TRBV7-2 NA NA TGTGCCAGCAGCTTTGGGGGGTATCAAGAGACCCAGTACTTC CASSFGGYQETQYF
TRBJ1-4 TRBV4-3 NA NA TGCGCCAGCAGCCAAGCGACACGAACGATGACAACTAATGAAAAACTGTTTTTT CASSQATRTMTTNEKLFF
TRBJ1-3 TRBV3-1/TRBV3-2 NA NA TGTGCCAGCAGCCTCAGGGGTGGAGGAAACACCATATATTTT CASSLRGGGNTIYF
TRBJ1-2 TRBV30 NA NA TGTGCCTGGAGTACATCCTATGGCTACACCTTC CAWSTSYGYTF
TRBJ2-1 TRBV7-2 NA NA TGTGCCAGCAGCTTAATGTCGACCTCTGGAGATGAGCAGTTCTTC CASSLMSTSGDEQFF
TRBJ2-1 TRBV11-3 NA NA TGTGCCAGCAGCTTAGCCCGAGGCGGGCGCTCCTACAATGAGCAGTTCTTC CASSLARGGRSYNEQFF
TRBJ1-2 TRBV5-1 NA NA TGCGCCAGCAGCTCCGTTCTCGATGGCTACACCTTC CASSSVLDGYTF
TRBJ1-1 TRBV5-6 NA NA TGTGCCAGCGGCGAACAGGGATTAGGAGCTTTCTTT CASGEQGLGAFF